This T cell receptor beta chain stems from a study of T cells expressing NK-cell markers (dated by TCRdb to about 2020). For context, the study as a whole: Three sorted T-cell subsets (CD3+CD56+NKG2C+, CD3+CD56+NKG2C- and CD3+CD56-NKG2C+) from fewer than 10 donors had their TCR beta-chain repertoires profiled. Libraries were sequenced as 2 x 150 bp reads on Illumina HiSeq 2000/2500, MiSeq or NextSeq. The eight sequenced donors were randomly selected healthy volunteers, three men and five women. Of the eight sequenced donors, seven were found to be HCMV-seropositive and one was found to be HCMV-seronegative.

The listed sequencing device is Illumina HiSeq 2000. The TCR beta cDNA libraries were made using 5'RACE template switching, a step that added both a universal primer site and unique molecular identifiers. Priming for cDNA synthesis came from the TCR beta constant segment, and two successive PCR amplification steps followed. The original pipeline was this. Reads were demultiplexed and grouped by UMI with MIGEC, and clonotypes were assembled and quantified with MiTCR. To remove erroneous sequences, TCR cDNA sequences were retained only when supported by two or more reads. The tcR package was used for downstream repertoire analysis, and clonotypes were matched between fractions using CDR3 nucleotide sequence together with V segment. VDJmatch was used to annotate antigen specificity against VDJdb, with one amino acid substitution in CDR3 allowed. TCRdb reprocessed the reads, so every CDR3 protein sequence counts as one entry and DNA is not shown. It is TCRdb's table, rather than the study itself, that gives the V and J calls and clone size. The table of this sample itemizes approximately 420,000 distinct CDR3 sequences. The ten most abundant clones make up approximately 11% of the sample.

The CDR3 holds 13 amino acids from the cysteine to the phenylalanine. No DNA is listed. The germline V gene specifies SQVTM as CDR1 and ANQGSEA as CDR2. In the case of this clonotype: Which antigen it targets is not known.

Results and caveats for the whole study, not just this receptor: It remained unclear whether the expanded NKG2C-expressing T cell clones were specific for HCMV antigens. Those dominant clonotypes were again the most abundant among CD3+CD56-NKG2C+ cells in a handful of donors, at about 25-65%. In several donors, the dominant CD3+CD56+NKG2C+ clonotypes ranked among the top 10 CD8+ clonotypes, making up roughly 1.0-8% of CD8+ T cells.

HCMV serostatus was determined by detecting HCMV-specific IgG in serum with a commercial ELISA kit. Ficoll density gradient centrifugation was used to isolate peripheral blood mononuclear cells from blood. The chain couples TRBV29-1 to TRBJ2-5; TCRdb selects TRBD2, and the lack of DNA leaves this call unchecked. The source material was blood T cells: a sorted CD56 or NKG2C T cell subset, CD4+ or CD8+ T cells, or bulk PBMC T cells (not recorded which). The source of this sequence is a woman aged 50 to 60 in good health. Donor details come from another sample of the same person, matched by shared clones. The CDR3 protein is CSVEDRGRETQYF. Here the CDR3 is joined to the reference TRBV29-1 and TRBJ2-5 genes, and the full variable domain is: SAVISQKPSRDICQRGTSLTIQCQVDSQVTMMFWYRQQPGQSLTLIATANQGSEATYESGFVIDKFPISRPNLTFSTLTVSNMSPEDSSIYLCSVEDRGRETQYFGPGTRLLVL.